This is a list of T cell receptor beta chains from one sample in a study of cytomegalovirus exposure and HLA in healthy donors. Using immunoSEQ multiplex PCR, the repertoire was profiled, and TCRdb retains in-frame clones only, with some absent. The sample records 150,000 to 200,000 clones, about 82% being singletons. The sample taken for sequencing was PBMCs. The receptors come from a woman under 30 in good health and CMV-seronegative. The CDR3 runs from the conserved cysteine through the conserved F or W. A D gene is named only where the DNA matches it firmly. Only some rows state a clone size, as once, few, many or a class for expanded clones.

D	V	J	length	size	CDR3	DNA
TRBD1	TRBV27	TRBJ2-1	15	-	CASSLSNTGDYEQFF	TGTGCCAGCAGTTTATCCAACACAGGGGATTATGAGCAGTTCTTC
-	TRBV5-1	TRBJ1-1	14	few	CASSLAQQGDEAFF	TGCGCCAGCAGCTTGGCCCAACAGGGCGATGAAGCTTTCTTT
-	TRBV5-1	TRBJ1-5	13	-	CASSPLGGQPQHF	TGCGCCAGCAGCCCCCTCGGCGGGCAGCCCCAGCATTTT
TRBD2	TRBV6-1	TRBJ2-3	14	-	CAGFSGGAADTQYF	TGTGCCGGTTTTAGCGGGGGGGCAGCCGATACGCAGTATTTT
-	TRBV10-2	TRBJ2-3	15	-	CASRGFPTVTDTQYF	TGCGCCAGCCGTGGGTTCCCCACAGTCACAGATACGCAGTATTTT
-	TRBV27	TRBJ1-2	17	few	CASSPLGQHTASTGYTF	TGTGCCAGCAGTCCCTTAGGACAGCACACAGCCTCCACTGGCTACACCTTC
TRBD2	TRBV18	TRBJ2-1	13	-	CASSVLAGYEQFF	TGTGCCAGCTCAGTGCTAGCGGGATATGAGCAGTTCTTC
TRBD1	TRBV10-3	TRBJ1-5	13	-	CAISGQGNQPQHF	TGTGCCATATCAGGACAGGGTAATCAGCCCCAGCATTTT
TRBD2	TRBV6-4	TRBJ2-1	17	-	CASSGGLAGVGRNEQFF	TGTGCCAGCAGTGGAGGACTAGCGGGAGTAGGTAGGAATGAGCAGTTCTTC
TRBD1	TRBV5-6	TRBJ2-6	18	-	CASSWTGTGGAGANVLTF	TGTGCCAGCAGCTGGACCGGGACAGGGGGCGCTGGGGCCAACGTCCTGACTTTC
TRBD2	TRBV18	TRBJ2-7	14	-	CASSPGTSFYEQYF	TGTGCCAGCTCACCGGGGACTAGCTTCTACGAGCAGTACTTC
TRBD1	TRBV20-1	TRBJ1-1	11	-	CSASQGDLAFF	TGCAGTGCTTCTCAGGGGGATCTAGCTTTCTTT
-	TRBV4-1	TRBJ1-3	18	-	CASSQGGMVLLSGNTIYF	TGCGCCAGCAGCCAAGGAGGGATGGTCCTACTCTCTGGAAACACCATATATTTT
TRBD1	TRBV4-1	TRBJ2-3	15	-	CASSLQGQGGYTQYF	TGCGCCAGCAGCCTTCAGGGACAGGGGGGGTATACGCAGTATTTT
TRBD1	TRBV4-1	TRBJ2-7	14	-	CASSHGTGTYEQYF	TGCGCCAGCAGCCACGGGACAGGTACCTACGAGCAGTACTTC
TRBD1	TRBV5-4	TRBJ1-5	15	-	CASSLDRGKGQPQHF	TGTGCCAGCAGCTTGGACAGGGGTAAGGGTCAGCCCCAGCATTTT
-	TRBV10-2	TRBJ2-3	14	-	CASRPSGSTDTQYF	TGCGCCAGCCGTCCGTCGGGGAGCACAGATACGCAGTATTTT
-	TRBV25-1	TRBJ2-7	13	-	CASNGRSAYEQYF	TGTGCCAGCAACGGTCGTTCCGCCTACGAGCAGTACTTC
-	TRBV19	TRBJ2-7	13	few	CASSGQVSYEQYF	TGTGCCAGTAGTGGCCAGGTATCCTACGAGCAGTACTTC
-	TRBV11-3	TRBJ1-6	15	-	CASSLVRVLDSPLHF	TGTGCCAGCAGCTTAGTGCGGGTTCTGGATTCACCCCTCCACTTT
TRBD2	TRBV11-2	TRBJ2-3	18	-	CASSLLPSGGSSTDTQYF	TGTGCCAGCAGCCTCTTACCTAGCGGGGGGTCTAGCACAGATACGCAGTATTTT
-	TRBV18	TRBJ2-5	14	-	CASSPALARETQYF	TGTGCCAGCTCACCAGCTCTAGCCCGAGAGACCCAGTACTTC
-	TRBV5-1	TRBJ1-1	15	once	CASSPDIQGSTEAFF	TGCGCCAGCAGCCCCGATATACAGGGTAGCACTGAAGCTTTCTTT
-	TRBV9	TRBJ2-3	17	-	CASSPRGDRWTTDTQYF	TGTGCCAGCAGCCCCCGCGGGGACAGATGGACCACAGATACGCAGTATTTT
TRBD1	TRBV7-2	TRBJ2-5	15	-	CASSLGGTVQETQYF	TGTGCCAGCAGCTTAGGGGGGACAGTCCAAGAGACCCAGTACTTC
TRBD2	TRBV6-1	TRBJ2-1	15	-	CASRDGRSSYNEQFF	TGTGCCAGCAGGGACGGGAGGTCGTCCTACAATGAGCAGTTCTTC
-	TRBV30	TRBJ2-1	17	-	CAWSVSLRTVLYNEQFF	TGTGCCTGGAGTGTATCTTTGCGGACAGTCCTCTACAATGAGCAGTTCTTC
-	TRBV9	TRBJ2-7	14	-	CASSADSETYEQYF	TGTGCCAGCAGCGCGGACAGCGAGACCTACGAGCAGTACTTC
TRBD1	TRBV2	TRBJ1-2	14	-	CASRGQGASYGYTF	TGTGCCAGCAGGGGACAGGGAGCATCTTATGGCTACACCTTC
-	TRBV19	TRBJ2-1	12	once	CASSIRRSEQFF	TGTGCCAGTAGTATTAGGAGGAGTGAGCAGTTCTTC
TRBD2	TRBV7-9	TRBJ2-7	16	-	CASILGSGYQPYEQYF	TGTGCCAGCATCCTCGGTAGCGGGTATCAACCCTACGAGCAGTACTTC
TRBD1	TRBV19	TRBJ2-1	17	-	CASSISVWDRGNKQQFF	TGTGCCAGTAGTATAAGCGTATGGGACAGAGGCAACAAGCAGCAGTTCTTC
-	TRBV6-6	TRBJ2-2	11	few	CATRVTGELFF	TGTGCCACGCGAGTAACCGGGGAGCTGTTTTTT
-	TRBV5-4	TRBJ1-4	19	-	CASSPVGGAPGGRGEKLFF	TGTGCCAGCAGCCCCGTTGGGGGGGCGCCGGGGGGTCGGGGCGAAAAACTGTTTTTT
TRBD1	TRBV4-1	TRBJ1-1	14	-	CASSQGTVNTEAFF	TGCGCCAGCAGCCAGGGGACAGTGAACACTGAAGCTTTCTTT
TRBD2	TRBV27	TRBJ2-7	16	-	CASSFGLAGISYEQYF	TGTGCCAGCAGTTTCGGACTAGCGGGGATCTCCTACGAGCAGTACTTC
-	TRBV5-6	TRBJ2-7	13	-	CASSSTSFDEQYF	TGTGCCAGCAGCTCTACTAGCTTCGACGAGCAGTACTTC
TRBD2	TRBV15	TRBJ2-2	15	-	CATDPGTSQPGELFF	TGTGCCACCGACCCCGGGACTAGTCAACCCGGGGAGCTGTTTTTT
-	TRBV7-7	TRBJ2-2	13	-	CASSLGASGELFF	TGTGCCAGCAGCTTAGGAGCTTCCGGGGAGCTGTTTTTT
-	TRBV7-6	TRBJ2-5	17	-	CASSSLSRTDLQETQYF	TGTGCCAGCAGCTCCCTGTCCCGTACAGACCTGCAAGAGACCCAGTACTTC
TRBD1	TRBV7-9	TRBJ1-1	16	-	CASSLRKQGAVTEAFF	TGTGCCAGCAGCTTGAGAAAACAGGGGGCAGTAACTGAAGCTTTCTTT
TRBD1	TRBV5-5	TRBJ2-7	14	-	CASSLRQGTYEQYF	TGTGCCAGCAGCTTGCGACAGGGAACCTACGAGCAGTACTTC
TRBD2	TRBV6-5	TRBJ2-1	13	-	CASSYSMGTRGFF	TGTGCCAGCAGTTACTCGATGGGGACTAGGGGGTTCTTC
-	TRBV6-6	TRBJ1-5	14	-	CASSHRDSNQPQHF	TGTGCCAGCAGTCACAGGGATAGCAATCAGCCCCAGCATTTT
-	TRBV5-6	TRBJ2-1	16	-	CASSFRAPLAYNEQFF	TGTGCCAGCAGCTTCCGTGCACCACTGGCCTACAATGAGCAGTTCTTC
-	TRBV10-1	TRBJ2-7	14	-	CASSETTGPYEQYF	TGCGCCAGCAGTGAGACGACAGGCCCATACGAGCAGTACTTC